This entry concerns a single TCR beta chain. The antigen remains undetermined. Using immunoSEQ multiplex PCR, the repertoire was profiled, and TCRdb retains in-frame clones only, with some absent. The sample has tens of thousands of clones; about 90% are singletons. This specimen belongs to a study of T cells in localized non-small cell lung cancer. Study-wide points: The study found T cell clonality highest in uninvolved adjacent lung, above tumor. Adjacent lung held a median roughly 50 of the top 100 tumor clones.

The clonotype comes from a man between 40 and 70 years old with stage I lung adenocarcinoma. The source material was peripheral blood, sampled before any cancer treatment.

The CDR3 nucleotides are TGCAGTGCTAGCCAAGTCAATGAGCAGTTCTTC. It codes for CSASQVNEQFF. The chain carries TRBV20-1 and TRBJ2-1; D unresolved. The germline gives CDR1 DFQATT, CDR2 SNEGSKA (reference sequence). The CDR3 spans 11 residues. Trimming removed 3 bases from V and 6 bases from J, with 6 bases in between.